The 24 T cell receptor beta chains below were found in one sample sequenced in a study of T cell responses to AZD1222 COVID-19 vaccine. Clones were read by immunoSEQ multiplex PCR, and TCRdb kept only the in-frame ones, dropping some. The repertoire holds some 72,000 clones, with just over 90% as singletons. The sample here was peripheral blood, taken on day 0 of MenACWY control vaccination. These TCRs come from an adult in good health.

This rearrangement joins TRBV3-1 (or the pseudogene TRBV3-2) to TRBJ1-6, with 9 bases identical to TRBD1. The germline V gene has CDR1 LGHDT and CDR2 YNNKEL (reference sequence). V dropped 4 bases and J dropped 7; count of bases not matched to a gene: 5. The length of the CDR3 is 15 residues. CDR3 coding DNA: TGTGCCAGCAGCCTCGGGACAGGGAAGAATTCACCCCTCCACTTT. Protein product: CASSLGTGKNSPLHF.

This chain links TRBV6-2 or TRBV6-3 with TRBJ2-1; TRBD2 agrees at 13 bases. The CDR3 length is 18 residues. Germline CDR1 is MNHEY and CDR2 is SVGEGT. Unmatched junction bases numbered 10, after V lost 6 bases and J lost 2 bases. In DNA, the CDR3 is TGTGCCAGCAGCCCGCGACCCACTAGCGGGAGGGCCTACAATGAGCAGTTCTTC. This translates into CASSPRPTSGRAYNEQFF.

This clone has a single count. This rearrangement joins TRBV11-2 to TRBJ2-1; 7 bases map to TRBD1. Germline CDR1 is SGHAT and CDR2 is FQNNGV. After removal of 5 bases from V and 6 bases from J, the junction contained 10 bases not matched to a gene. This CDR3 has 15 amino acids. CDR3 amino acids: CASSRLPGQSNEQFF. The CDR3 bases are TGTGCCAGCAGCCGCCTCCCGGGACAGAGCAATGAGCAGTTCTTC.

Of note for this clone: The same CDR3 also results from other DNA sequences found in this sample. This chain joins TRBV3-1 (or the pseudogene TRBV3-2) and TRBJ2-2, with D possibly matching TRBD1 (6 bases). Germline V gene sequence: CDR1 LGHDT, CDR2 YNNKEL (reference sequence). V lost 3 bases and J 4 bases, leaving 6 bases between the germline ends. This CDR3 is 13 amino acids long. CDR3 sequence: CASSQTGTGELFF. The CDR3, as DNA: TGTGCCAGCAGCCAGACAGGCACCGGGGAGCTGTTTTTT.

The CDR3: CASSFLGKAQPQHF. The CDR3 region has the DNA TGTGCCAGCAGTTTCCTCGGGAAGGCGCAGCCCCAGCATTTT. V gene TRBV28 combines with J gene TRBJ1-5; D gene ambiguous. V was shortened by 3 bases and J by 7 bases, with 13 bases between the two germline ends. Germline lookup yields CDR1 MDHEN and CDR2 SYDVKM. CDR3 length: 14 residues.

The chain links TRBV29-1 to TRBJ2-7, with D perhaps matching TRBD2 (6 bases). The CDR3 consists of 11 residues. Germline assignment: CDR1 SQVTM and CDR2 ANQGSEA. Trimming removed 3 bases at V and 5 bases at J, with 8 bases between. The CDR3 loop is CSVEGGHEQYF. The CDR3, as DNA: TGCAGCGTTGAGGGGGGACACGAGCAGTACTTC.

The CDR3 loop reads CASSLGGQAYSPLHF. CDR3 DNA: TGTGCCAGCAGTTTGGGGGGACAGGCGTACTCACCCCTCCACTTT. The chain couples TRBV28 to TRBJ1-6; 8 nucleotides match TRBD1. The CDR3 contains 15 residues. J gave up 10 bases and V 3 bases, and 8 bases lay outside the gene matches. CDR1 and CDR2 (germline): MDHEN, SYDVKM.

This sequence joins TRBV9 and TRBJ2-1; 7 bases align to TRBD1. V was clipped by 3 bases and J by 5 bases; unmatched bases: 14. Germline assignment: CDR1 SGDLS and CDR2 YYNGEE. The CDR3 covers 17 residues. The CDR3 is CASSARKQGTPDNEQFF. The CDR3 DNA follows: TGTGCCAGCAGCGCGAGAAAACAGGGGACGCCCGACAATGAGCAGTTCTTC.

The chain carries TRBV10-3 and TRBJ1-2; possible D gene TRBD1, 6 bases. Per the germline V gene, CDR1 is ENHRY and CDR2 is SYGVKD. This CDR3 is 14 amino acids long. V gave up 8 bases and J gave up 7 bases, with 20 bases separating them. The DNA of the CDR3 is TGTGCCATCGGAGGGGGGGAGAATCCGGGTGGCTACACCTTC. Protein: CAIGGGENPGGYTF.

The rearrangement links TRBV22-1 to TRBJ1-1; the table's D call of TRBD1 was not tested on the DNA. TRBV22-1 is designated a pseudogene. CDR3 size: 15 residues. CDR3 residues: CPGSPWTEMNTEAFF. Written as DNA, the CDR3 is TGTCCTGGGAGCCCATGGACAGAGATGAACACTGAAGCTTTCTTT.

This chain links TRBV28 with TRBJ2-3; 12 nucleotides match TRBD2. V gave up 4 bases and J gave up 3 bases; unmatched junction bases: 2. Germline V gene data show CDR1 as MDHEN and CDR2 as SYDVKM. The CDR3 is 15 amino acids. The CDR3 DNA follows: TGTGCCAGCAGTTCAACTAGCGGGGGGACAGATACGCAGTATTTT. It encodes CASSSTSGGTDTQYF.

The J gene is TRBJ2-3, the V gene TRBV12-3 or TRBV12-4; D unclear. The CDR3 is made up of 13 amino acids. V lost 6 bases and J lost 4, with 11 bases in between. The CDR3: CASSNSGADTQYF. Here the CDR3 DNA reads TGTGCCAGCAGCAATTCCGGAGCAGATACGCAGTATTTT.

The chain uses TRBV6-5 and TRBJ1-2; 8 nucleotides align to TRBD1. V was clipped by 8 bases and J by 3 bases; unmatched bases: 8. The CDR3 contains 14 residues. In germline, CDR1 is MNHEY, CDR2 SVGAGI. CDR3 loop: CASDRAQGDYGYTF. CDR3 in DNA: TGTGCCAGCGATCGAGCACAGGGGGACTATGGCTACACCTTC.

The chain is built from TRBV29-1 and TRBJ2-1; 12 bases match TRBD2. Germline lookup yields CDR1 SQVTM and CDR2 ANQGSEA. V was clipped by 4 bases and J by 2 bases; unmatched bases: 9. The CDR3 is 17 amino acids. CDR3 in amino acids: CSVATSGRIRAYNEQFF. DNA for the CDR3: TGCAGCGTTGCGACTAGCGGGAGAATTAGGGCCTACAATGAGCAGTTCTTC.

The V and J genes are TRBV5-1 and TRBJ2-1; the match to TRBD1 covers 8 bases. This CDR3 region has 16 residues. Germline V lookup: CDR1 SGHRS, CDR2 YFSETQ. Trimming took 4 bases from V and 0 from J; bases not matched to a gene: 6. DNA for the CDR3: TGCGCCAGCAGCATGACAGGGGACGCCTCCTACAATGAGCAGTTCTTC. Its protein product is CASSMTGDASYNEQFF.

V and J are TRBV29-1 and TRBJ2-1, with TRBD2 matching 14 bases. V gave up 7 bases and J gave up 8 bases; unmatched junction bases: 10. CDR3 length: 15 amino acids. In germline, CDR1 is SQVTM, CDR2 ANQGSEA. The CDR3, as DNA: TGCAGCGCCCGCGGGACTAGCGGGGGAAGGGATGAGCAGTTCTTC. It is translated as CSARGTSGGRDEQFF.

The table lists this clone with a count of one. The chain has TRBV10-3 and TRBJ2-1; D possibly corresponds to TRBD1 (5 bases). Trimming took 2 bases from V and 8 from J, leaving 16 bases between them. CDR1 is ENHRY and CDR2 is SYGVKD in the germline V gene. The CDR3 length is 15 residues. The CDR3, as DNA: TGTGCCATCAGTGAGACTGGGTCAGGGAACGATGAGCAGTTCTTC. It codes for CAISETGSGNDEQFF.

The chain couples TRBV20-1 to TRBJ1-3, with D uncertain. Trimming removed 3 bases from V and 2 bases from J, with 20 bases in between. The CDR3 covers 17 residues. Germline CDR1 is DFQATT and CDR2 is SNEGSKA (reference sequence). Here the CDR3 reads CSASPLVRGETGNTIYF. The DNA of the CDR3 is TGCAGTGCTAGTCCCCTGGTCCGCGGGGAGACTGGAAACACCATATATTTT.

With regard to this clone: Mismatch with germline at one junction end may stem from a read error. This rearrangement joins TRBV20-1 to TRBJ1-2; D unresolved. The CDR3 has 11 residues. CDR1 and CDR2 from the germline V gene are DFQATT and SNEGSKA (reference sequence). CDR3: CSAPIGPGSTF. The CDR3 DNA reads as TGCAGTGCCCCCATCGGTCCCGGCTCCACCTTC.

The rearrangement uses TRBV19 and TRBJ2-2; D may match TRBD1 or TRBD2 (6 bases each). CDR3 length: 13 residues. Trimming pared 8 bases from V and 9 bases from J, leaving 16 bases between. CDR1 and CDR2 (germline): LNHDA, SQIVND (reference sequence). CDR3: CASLGGGLRELFF. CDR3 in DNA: TGTGCCAGTCTAGGTGGGGGGCTAAGGGAGCTGTTTTTT.

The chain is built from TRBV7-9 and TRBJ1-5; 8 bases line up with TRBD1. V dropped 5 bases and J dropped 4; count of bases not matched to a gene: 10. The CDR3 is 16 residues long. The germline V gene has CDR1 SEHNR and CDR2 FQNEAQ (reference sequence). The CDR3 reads CASSRTGLMGNQPQHF. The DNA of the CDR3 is TGTGCCAGCAGCCGGACAGGGTTGATGGGTAATCAGCCCCAGCATTTT.

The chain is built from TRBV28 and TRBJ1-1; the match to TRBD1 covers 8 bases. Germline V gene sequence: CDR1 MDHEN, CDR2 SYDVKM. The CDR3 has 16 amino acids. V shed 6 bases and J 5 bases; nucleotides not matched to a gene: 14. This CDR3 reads CASSLQGANAGTEAFF. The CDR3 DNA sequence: TGTGCCAGCAGCCTTCAGGGGGCTAATGCGGGGACTGAAGCTTTCTTT.

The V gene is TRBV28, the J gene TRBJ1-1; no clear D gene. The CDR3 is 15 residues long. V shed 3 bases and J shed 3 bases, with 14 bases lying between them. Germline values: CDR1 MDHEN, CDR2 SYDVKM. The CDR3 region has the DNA TGTGCCAGCAGTTTGAACTTCCCGGTTGACACTGAAGCTTTCTTT. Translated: CASSLNFPVDTEAFF. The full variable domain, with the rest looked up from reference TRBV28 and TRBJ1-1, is DVKVTQSSRYLVKRTGEKVFLECVQDMDHENMFWYRQDPGLGLRLIYFSYDVKMKEKGDIPEGYSVSREKKERFSLILESASTNQTSMYLCASSLNFPVDTEAFFGQGTRLTVV.

The CDR3 reads CASSFSAGVETQYF. The CDR3 DNA sequence: TGTGCCAGCAGCTTCTCAGCGGGAGTAGAGACCCAGTACTTC. V gene TRBV7-9 combines with J gene TRBJ2-5; 8 bases are shared with TRBD2. V trimming: 3 bases; J trimming: 4 bases; junction bases outside the gene matches: 4. The CDR3 sequence is 14 residues long. The germline V gene encodes CDR1 SEHNR and CDR2 FQNEAQ (reference sequence).